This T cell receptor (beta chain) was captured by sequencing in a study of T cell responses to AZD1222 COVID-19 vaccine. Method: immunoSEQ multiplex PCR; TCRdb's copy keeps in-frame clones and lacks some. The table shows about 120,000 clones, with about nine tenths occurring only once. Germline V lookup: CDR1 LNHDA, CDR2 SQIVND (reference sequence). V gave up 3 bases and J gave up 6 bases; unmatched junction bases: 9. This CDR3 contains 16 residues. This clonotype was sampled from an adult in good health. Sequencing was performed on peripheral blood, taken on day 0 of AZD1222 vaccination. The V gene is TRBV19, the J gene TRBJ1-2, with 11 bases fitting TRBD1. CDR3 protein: CASSIPGQGVPNGYTF. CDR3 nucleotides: TGTGCCAGTAGTATCCCGGGACAGGGGGTACCGAATGGCTACACCTTC.